The present entry profiles one T cell receptor beta chain with its context. Its antigen is currently unknown. Germline V gives CDR1 SNHLY, CDR2 FYNNEI. V was clipped by 3 bases and J by 5 bases; unmatched bases: 4. This CDR3 spans 15 amino acids. This specimen comes from a study of T-cell reconstitution after alpha-beta-depleted transplantation in children. Study outcomes and limitations: A year post-transplant, T-cell counts and diversity derived mostly from newly produced T cells. At day 60, the high TCRbeta diversity found in some patients originated from recipient T cells and thymic progenitors that had survived. Approximately two months post-transplant, alpha-beta T cells reportedly originated from several hundred expanded graft clones.

TCRbeta library preparation incorporated unique molecular identifiers. TCRdb passed the PCR reads through MiXCR, listing each CDR3 protein once. The table includes about 74,000 distinct CDR3 sequences, less than 15% detected once. The sequence was obtained from a male patient aged 2 to 10 who had a stem cell transplant for acute lymphoblastic leukemia, so the T cells may come from the graft donor. This material consisted of PBMCs, mostly from graft donor cells, taken 180 days after TCRalphabeta/CD19-depleted stem cell transplant. The V gene is TRBV2, the J gene TRBJ2-1; 10 bases align to TRBD2. The CDR3 loop reads CASSDRAGGHNEQFF. DNA for the CDR3: TGTGCCAGCAGTGACAGAGCGGGAGGGCACAATGAGCAGTTCTTC.